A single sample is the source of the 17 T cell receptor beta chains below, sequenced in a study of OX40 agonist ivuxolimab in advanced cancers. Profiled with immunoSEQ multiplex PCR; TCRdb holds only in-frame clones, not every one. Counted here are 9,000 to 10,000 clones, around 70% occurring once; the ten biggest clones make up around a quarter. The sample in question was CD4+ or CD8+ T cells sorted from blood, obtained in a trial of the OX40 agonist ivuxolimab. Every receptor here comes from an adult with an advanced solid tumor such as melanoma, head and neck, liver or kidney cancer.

The CDR3 coding sequence is TGTGCCAGCAGCCCCAACACCGATGGCTACACCTTC. Translating gives CASSPNTDGYTF. V gene TRBV9 combines with J gene TRBJ1-2; D unclear. The germline CDR1 and CDR2 sequences are SGDLS and YYNGEE. The germline V and J ends were trimmed by 4 bases and 6 bases, with 10 bases remaining between them. The CDR3 is 12 amino acids.

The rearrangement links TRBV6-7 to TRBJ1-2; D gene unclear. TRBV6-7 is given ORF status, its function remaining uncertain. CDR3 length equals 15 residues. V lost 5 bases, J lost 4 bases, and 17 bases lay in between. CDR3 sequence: CASSASKRMTYGYTF. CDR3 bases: TGTGCCAGCAGTGCCAGTAAGCGTATGACCTATGGCTACACCTTC.

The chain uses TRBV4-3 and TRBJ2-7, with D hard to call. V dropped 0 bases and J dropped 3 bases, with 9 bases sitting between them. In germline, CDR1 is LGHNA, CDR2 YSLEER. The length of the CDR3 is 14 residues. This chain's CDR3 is CASSQERINYEQYF. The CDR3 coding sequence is TGCGCCAGCAGCCAAGAAAGGATTAACTACGAGCAGTACTTC.

DNA of the CDR3: TGTGCCAGTAGTTTAACAGCGAACACTGAAGCTTTCTTT. Its protein product is CASSLTANTEAFF. The V gene is TRBV19, the J gene TRBJ1-1; the D is unclear. This CDR3 is built from 13 residues. Germline loops: CDR1 LNHDA, CDR2 SQIVND (reference sequence). Deletions cut 5 bases from V and 1 base from J, with 8 bases between.

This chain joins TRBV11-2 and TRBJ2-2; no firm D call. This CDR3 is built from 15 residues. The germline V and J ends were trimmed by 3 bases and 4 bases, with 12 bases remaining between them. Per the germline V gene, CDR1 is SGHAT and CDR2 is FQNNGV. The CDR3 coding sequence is TGTGCCAGCAGCTTTGGTTTCCGGGTCACCGGGGAGCTGTTTTTT. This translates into CASSFGFRVTGELFF.

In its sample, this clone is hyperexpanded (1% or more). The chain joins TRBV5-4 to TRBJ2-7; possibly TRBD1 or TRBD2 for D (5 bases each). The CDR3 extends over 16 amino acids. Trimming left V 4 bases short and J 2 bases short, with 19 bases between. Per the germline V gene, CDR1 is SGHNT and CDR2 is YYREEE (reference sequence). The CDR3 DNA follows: TGTGCCAGCAGCGAGAGTAGCGAGAGAGGGGCCTACGAGCAGTACTTC. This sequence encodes CASSESSERGAYEQYF.

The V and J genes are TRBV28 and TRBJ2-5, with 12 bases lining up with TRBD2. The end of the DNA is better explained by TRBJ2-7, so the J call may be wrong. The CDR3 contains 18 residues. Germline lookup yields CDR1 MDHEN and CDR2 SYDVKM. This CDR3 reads CASSLGGLAGLDPYEQYF. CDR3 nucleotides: TGTGCCAGCAGTTTAGGGGGACTAGCGGGCCTAGACCCCTACGAGCAGTACTTC.

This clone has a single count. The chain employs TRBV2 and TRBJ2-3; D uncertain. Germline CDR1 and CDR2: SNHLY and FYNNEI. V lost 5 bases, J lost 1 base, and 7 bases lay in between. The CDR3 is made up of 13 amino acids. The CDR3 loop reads CASSWQGTDTQYF. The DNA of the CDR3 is TGTGCCAGCAGTTGGCAGGGCACAGATACGCAGTATTTT.

CDR3 DNA: TGTGCCGCCTCTAGCGGGGGTCCCACAGATACGCAGTATTTT. Translation gives CAASSGGPTDTQYF. The rearrangement links TRBV6-4 to TRBJ2-3, with TRBD2 matching 10 bases. After removal of 11 bases from V and 2 bases from J, the junction contained 7 bases not matched to a gene. Germline V gene data show CDR1 as MRHNA and CDR2 as SNTAGT. The CDR3 is made up of 14 amino acids.

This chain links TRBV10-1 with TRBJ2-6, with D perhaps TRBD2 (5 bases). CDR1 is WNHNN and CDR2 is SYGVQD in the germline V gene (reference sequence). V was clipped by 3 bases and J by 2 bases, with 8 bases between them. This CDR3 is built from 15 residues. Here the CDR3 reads CASSEWGAGANVLTF. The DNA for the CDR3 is TGCGCCAGCAGTGAATGGGGAGCTGGGGCCAACGTCCTGACTTTC.

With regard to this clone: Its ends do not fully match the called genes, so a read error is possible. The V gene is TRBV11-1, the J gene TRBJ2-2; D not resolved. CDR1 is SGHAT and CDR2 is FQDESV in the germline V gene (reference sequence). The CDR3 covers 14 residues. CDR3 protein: CASSRKGNSGELFF. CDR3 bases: TGTGCCAGCAGCCGCAAGGGAAACAGCGGGGAGCTGTTTTTT.

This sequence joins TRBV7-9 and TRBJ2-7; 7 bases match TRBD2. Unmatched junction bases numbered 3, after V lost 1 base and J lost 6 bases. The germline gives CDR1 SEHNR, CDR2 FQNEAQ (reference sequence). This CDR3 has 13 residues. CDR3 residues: CASSLGEGSEQYF. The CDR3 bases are TGTGCCAGCAGCTTAGGGGAGGGTTCCGAGCAGTACTTC.

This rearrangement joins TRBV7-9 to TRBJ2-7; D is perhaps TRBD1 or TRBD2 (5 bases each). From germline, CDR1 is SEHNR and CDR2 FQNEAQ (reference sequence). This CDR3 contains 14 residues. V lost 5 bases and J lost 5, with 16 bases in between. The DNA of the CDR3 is TGTGCCAGCAGCCCCTCGGGACCTCTCGACGAGCAGTACTTC. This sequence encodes CASSPSGPLDEQYF.

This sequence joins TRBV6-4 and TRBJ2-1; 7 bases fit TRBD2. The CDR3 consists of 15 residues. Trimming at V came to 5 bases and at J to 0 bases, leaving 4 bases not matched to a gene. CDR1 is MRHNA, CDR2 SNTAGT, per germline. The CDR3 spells CASSLLAHSYNEQFF. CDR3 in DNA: TGTGCCAGCAGTCTACTAGCGCACTCCTACAATGAGCAGTTCTTC.

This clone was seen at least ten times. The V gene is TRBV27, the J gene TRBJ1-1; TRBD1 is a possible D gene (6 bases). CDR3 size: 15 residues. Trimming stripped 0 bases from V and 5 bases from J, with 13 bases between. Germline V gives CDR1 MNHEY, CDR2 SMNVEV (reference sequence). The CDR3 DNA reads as TGTGCCAGCAGTTTATCACCACAGGGCAGGACTGAAGCTTTCTTT. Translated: CASSLSPQGRTEAFF.

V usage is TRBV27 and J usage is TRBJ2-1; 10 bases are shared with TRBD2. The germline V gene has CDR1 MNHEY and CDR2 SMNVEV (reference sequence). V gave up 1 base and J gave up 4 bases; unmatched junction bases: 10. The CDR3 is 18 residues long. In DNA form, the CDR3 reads TGTGCCAGCAGTTTATACCCCCCCACTAGCGGGACTTACAATGAGCAGTTCTTC. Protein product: CASSLYPPTSGTYNEQFF.

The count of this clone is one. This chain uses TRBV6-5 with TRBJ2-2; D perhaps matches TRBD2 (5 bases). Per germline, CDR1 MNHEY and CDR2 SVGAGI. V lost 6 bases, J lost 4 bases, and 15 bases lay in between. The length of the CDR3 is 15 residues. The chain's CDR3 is CASRPRASSTGELFF. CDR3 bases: TGTGCCAGCAGACCAAGGGCTAGCTCCACCGGGGAGCTGTTTTTT.